Sequencing of this T cell receptor beta chain was carried out in a study of PD-L1 blockade in urothelial cancer. The method was immunoSEQ multiplex PCR; TCRdb's version includes in-frame clones alone and lacks a portion of them. The sample holds under 90,000 clones, more than 90% seen once. The germline V gene has CDR1 GTSNPN and CDR2 SVGIG (reference sequence). V lost 0 bases and J 7 bases, leaving 10 bases between the germline ends. This CDR3 is built from 13 residues. Every patient provided from 1 to 8 samples, collected pretreatment and on-treatment. J is TRBJ2-4 and V is TRBV30; D might be TRBD1 (5 bases). The sample consisted of PBMCs, taken around atezolizumab (anti-PD-L1) treatment. The TCR sequence derives from a man between 60 and 75 years old with urothelial cancer. CDR3 bases: TGTGCCTGGAGTGTTAGGGGTCTGAACATTCAGTACTTC. Residues: CAWSVRGLNIQYF.